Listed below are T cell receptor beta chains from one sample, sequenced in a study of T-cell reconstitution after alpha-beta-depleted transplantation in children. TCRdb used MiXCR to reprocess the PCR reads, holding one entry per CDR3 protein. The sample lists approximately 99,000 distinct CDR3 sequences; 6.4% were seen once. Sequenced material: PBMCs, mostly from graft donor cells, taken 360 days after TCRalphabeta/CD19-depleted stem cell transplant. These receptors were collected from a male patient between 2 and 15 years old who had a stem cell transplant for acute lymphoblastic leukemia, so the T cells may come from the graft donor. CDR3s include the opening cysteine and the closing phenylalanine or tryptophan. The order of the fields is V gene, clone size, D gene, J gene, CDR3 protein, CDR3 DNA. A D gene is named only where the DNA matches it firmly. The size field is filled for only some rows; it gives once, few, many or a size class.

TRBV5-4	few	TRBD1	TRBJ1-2	CASSHNRDSYGYTF	TGTGCCAGCAGCCATAACCGGGACAGCTATGGCTACACCTTC
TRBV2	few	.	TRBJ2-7	CASRGQGGYEQYF	TGTGCCAGCCGAGGGCAGGGCGGCTACGAGCAGTACTTC
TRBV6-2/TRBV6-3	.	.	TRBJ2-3	CASSYLAEVEEDTQYF	TGTGCCAGCAGTTACTTAGCGGAGGTGGAGGAGGATACGCAGTATTTT
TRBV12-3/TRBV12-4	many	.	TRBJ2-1	CASSPPPVGSNEQFF	TGTGCCAGCAGTCCCCCTCCGGTGGGGAGCAATGAGCAGTTCTTC
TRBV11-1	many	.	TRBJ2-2	CASSPLVGTGELFF	TGTGCCAGCAGCCCTCTGGTTGGCACCGGGGAGCTGTTTTTT
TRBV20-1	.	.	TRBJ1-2	CSARGRGRYGYTF	TGCAGTGCTAGAGGGAGGGGACGCTATGGCTACACCTTC
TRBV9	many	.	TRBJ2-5	CASSQITGTHSVETQYF	TGTGCCAGCAGCCAGATCACCGGGACCCACAGCGTAGAGACCCAGTACTTC
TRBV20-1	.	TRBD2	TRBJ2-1	CSARDLLAGLYNEQFF	TGCAGTGCTAGAGACCTCCTAGCGGGACTATACAATGAGCAGTTCTTC
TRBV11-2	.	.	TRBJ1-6	CASSRKPGHSPLHF	TGTGCCAGCAGCCGGAAGCCCGGGCACTCACCCCTCCACTTT
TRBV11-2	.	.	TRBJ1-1	CASSLERPLGMNTEAFF	TGTGCCAGCAGCTTAGAGCGGCCGCTCGGAATGAACACTGAAGCTTTCTTT
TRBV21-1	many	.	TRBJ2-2	CASSNRGGVTGELFF	TGTGCCAGCAGCAACAGGGGAGGCGTCACCGGGGAGCTGTTTTTT
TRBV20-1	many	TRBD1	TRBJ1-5	CSARYRGLSNQPQHF	TGCAGTGCTAGATACAGGGGATTAAGCAATCAGCCCCAGCATTTT
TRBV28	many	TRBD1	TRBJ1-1	CASRGQGFDTEAFF	TGTGCCAGCAGGGGACAGGGCTTCGACACTGAAGCTTTCTTT
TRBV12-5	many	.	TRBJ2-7	CASAPDYSYEQYF	TGTGCTAGTGCCCCCGACTACTCCTACGAGCAGTACTTC
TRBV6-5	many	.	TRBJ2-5	CASDGEETQYF	TGTGCCAGCGATGGGGAAGAGACCCAGTACTTC
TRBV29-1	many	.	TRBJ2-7	CTVLEWGEQYF	TGCACCGTTCTGGAGTGGGGGGAGCAGTACTTC
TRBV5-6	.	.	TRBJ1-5	CASSLLGTQPFNQPQHF	TGTGCCAGCAGCTTGCTAGGGACACAGCCTTTCAATCAGCCCCAGCATTTT
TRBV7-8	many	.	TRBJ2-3	CASSFGAAKDTQYF	TGTGCCAGCAGCTTTGGGGCAGCGAAGGATACGCAGTATTTT
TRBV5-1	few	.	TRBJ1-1	CASSLIAPGTEAFF	TGCGCCAGCAGCCTAATCGCTCCGGGAACTGAAGCTTTCTTT
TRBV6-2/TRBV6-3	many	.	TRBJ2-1	CASSYNFNEQFF	TGTGCCAGCAGTTACAATTTCAATGAGCAGTTCTTC
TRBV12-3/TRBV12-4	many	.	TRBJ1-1	CASSFEGGAEAFF	TGTGCCAGCAGTTTTGAGGGTGGCGCTGAAGCTTTCTTT
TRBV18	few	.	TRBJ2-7	CASSPRDYHEQYF	TGTGCCAGCTCACCGCGGGATTACCACGAGCAGTACTTC
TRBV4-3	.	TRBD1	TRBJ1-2	CASSQGTGAGYGYTF	TGCGCCAGCAGCCAGGGGACAGGGGCGGGGTATGGCTACACCTTC
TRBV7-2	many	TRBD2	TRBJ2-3	CASSDAAGPTDTQYF	TGTGCCAGCAGCGACGCAGCGGGGCCCACAGATACGCAGTATTTT
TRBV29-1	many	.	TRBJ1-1	CSVVQRETEAFF	TGCAGCGTTGTGCAGAGAGAAACTGAAGCTTTCTTT
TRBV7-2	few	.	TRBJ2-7	CASSFSGSEQYF	TGTGCCAGCAGCTTCTCCGGGAGCGAGCAGTACTTC
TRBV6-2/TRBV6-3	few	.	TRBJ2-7	CASSYSIYEQYF	TGTGCCAGCAGTTACAGTATCTACGAGCAGTACTTC
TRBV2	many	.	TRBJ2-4	CASNGGAKNIQYF	TGTGCCAGCAACGGGGGAGCCAAAAACATTCAGTACTTC
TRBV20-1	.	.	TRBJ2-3	CSLTVYVGGALSTDTQYF	TGCAGCCTGACGGTATATGTCGGGGGTGCCCTTAGCACAGATACGCAGTATTTT
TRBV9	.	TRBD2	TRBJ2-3	CASSAGTSGRDTQYF	TGTGCCAGCAGCGCCGGGACTAGCGGGAGGGATACGCAGTATTTT